Each of the 8 T cell receptor beta chains below was sequenced from the same sample in a study of response to subunit inactivated influenza vaccine. TCRdb used MiXCR to reprocess the RT-PCR reads, holding one entry per CDR3 protein. This sample has under 200,000 distinct CDR3 sequences, with approximately 12% found just once. The same specimen was also included in a second study, on T cells expressing NK-cell markers. That paper notes: The TCR beta cDNA came from 5'RACE template switching with UMIs.

The specimen was CD8+ T cells sorted from PBMCs, collected about 13 days after vaccination. Receptors originate from a man in his fifties who received an inactivated influenza vaccine.

The chain links TRBV7-8 to TRBJ2-5, with D possibly being TRBD1 (6 bases). In germline, CDR1 is SGHVS, CDR2 FQNEAQ. The CDR3 totals 13 residues. The V end was cut by 6 bases, the J end by 5 bases, with 13 bases between. CDR3 in amino acids: CASSNRVVETQYF. The CDR3 coding sequence is TGTGCCAGCAGTAACAGGGTAGTGGAGACCCAGTACTTC.

The chain joins TRBV5-8 to TRBJ2-1; D is perhaps TRBD2 (6 bases). The germline V gene encodes CDR1 SGHTS and CDR2 YDEGEE. This CDR3 comprises 16 residues. Trimming took off 4 bases at V and 7 bases at J, with 21 bases between the two ends. Here the CDR3 DNA reads TGTGCCAGCAGCGCGGTAGAGCGGGCCGCTGGTAATGAGCAGTTCTTC. Protein: CASSAVERAAGNEQFF. Based on the CDR3 plus reference TRBV5-8 and TRBJ2-1, the full variable domain is EAGVTQSPTHLIKTRGQQATLRCSPISGHTSVYWYQQALGLGLQFLLWYDEGEERNRGNFPPRFSGRQFPNYSSELNVNALELEDSALYLCASSAVERAAGNEQFFGPGTRLTVL.

This chain joins TRBV6-2 or TRBV6-3 and TRBJ2-7, with TRBD2 matching over 7 bases. V shed 0 bases and J 6 bases; nucleotides not matched to a gene: 2. Germline CDR1 reads MNHEY; CDR2 reads SVGEGT. The CDR3 has 13 amino acids. DNA of the CDR3: TGTGCCAGCAGTTACTCGCGGGGGACCGAGCAGTACTTC. It yields the protein CASSYSRGTEQYF.

This clonotype came up many times. The junction does not match germline at one end; this may be a read error. The chain combines TRBV4-3 with TRBJ2-2; 13 bases map to TRBD2. The CDR3 extends over 20 amino acids. The germline V gene has CDR1 LGHNA and CDR2 YSLEER. The DNA for the CDR3 is TGCGCCAGCAGCGAAGATCGACTAGCGGGGGGCCGCCTAAACACCGGGGAGCTGTTTTTT. Amino acids: CASSEDRLAGGRLNTGELFF.

This clonotype was observed a handful of times. V is TRBV7-9 and J is TRBJ2-1, with 7 bases matching TRBD2. The V gene's germline CDR1 is SEHNR and CDR2 FQNEAQ (reference sequence). The length of the CDR3 is 17 residues. The V and J ends lost 5 bases and 4 bases, in that order; junction bases with no gene match: 14. Written as DNA, the CDR3 is TGTGCCAGCAGCGGCTGGAGGGAGGGCCTAAATTACAATGAGCAGTTCTTC. This gives the protein CASSGWREGLNYNEQFF.

The V and J genes are TRBV11-2 and TRBJ1-2, with D possibly being TRBD1 (6 bases). The CDR3 loop spans 14 amino acids. In germline, CDR1 is SGHAT, CDR2 FQNNGV. Trimming left V 3 bases short and J 0 bases short, with 8 bases between. In nucleotides, the CDR3 is TGTGCCAGCAGCTTGACAGGATCTAACTATGGCTACACCTTC. Translation: CASSLTGSNYGYTF.

The chain joins TRBV7-2 to TRBJ2-1; 7 bases agree with TRBD2. Per germline, CDR1 SGHTA and CDR2 FQGNSA. Trimming took 3 bases from V and 6 from J; bases not matched to a gene: 8. The length of the CDR3 is 15 residues. For the CDR3, the DNA is TGTGCCAGCAGCTTTAGCGGGTCTCCCCTCAATGAGCAGTTCTTC. Amino acid sequence: CASSFSGSPLNEQFF.

At least ten counts were recorded for this clonotype. The chain recombines TRBV4-3 with TRBJ1-1; TRBD1 might be the D (6 bases). The germline CDR1 and CDR2 sequences are LGHNA and YSLEER. Trimming took 3 bases from V and 1 from J, leaving 18 bases between them. The CDR3 consists of 17 residues. CDR3 DNA: TGCGCCAGCAGCCATTCCCCGGGGACACCTTGGAACACTGAAGCTTTCTTT. This encodes CASSHSPGTPWNTEAFF.